The clone carrying this TCR beta chain has just a few counts. This record belongs to a study of blood T cell repertoires in COVID-19. Study-wide background: From the United States, Italy and Spain came samples of acute and convalescent COVID-19. Nucleic acid was either cDNA or gDNA, and it came from T cells, B-cell-depleted T cells, or PBMCs.

Germline V CDR1 and CDR2: SGHVS, FQNEAQ. Trimming left V 5 bases short and J 0 bases short, with 11 bases between. CDR3 length: 15 residues. Per the study methods: By means of reference gene primer amplification, nucleated cell counts were estimated. Repertoires were generated with immunoSEQ multiplex PCR, while TCRdb's copy carries only in-frame clones and drops some. Clone size and the V and J calls come from that table; the DNA yielded D and trimming. The sample carries about 270,000 clones, 70% to 90% recorded once. This chain uses TRBV7-8 with TRBJ2-1, with D maybe TRBD2 (6 bases). Sequencing was performed on peripheral blood. This TCR came from a woman in her 50s with acute or convalescent COVID-19. CDR3 amino acids: CASSRAGSSYNEQFF. The DNA for the CDR3 is TGTGCCAGCAGCCGAGCGGGCAGCTCCTACAATGAGCAGTTCTTC.